This TCR beta chain was obtained from a study of blood T cell repertoires in COVID-19. Study at large: Sample material is recorded as cDNA or gDNA derived from T cells, B-cell-depleted T cells, or PBMCs.

This clone occurred a few times. TCRdb's copy holds only in-frame clones and misses some; the assay was immunoSEQ multiplex PCR. The repertoire has under 50,000 clones, roughly 91% of them found once; the top ten carry about 8.8%. CDR1 is LGHNT, CDR2 FRNRAP, per germline. This CDR3 region has 15 residues. The junction had 3 bases not matched to a gene; V was cut back by 1 base and J by 3 bases. The source of this sequence is a man between 45 and 60 years old with active COVID-19. The sample comprised peripheral blood. The chain combines TRBV12-5 with TRBJ2-1, with TRBD2 matching 7 bases. As DNA, the CDR3 is TGTGCTAGTGGTTTGGCCCCGGGAGGCTACAATGAGCAGTTCTTC. Its translation is CASGLAPGGYNEQFF. The complete variable domain, with remaining parts taken from reference TRBV12-5 and TRBJ2-1, reads DARVTQTPRHKVTEMGQEVTMRCQPILGHNTVFWYRQTMMQGLELLAYFRNRAPLDDSGMPKDRFSAEMPDATLATLKIQPSEPRDSAVYFCASGLAPGGYNEQFFGPGTRLTVL.